This T cell receptor beta chain was retrieved from a study of CD4+ T cells in melanoma. The germline V gene has CDR1 SNHLY and CDR2 FYNNEI. V was cut by 7 bases and J by 2 bases, with 16 bases left in between. The CDR3 contains 15 residues. Profiling relied on immunoSEQ multiplex PCR, and the TCRdb table lists in-frame clones only, not all of them. The table lists around 16,000 clones, approximately 76% of them singletons. The source is a human donor with melanoma. Sequenced: cells from a culture (not recorded whether cultured in vitro). The chain couples TRBV2 to TRBJ2-3; D tentatively reads TRBD1 or TRBD2 (5 bases each). The CDR3, as DNA: TGTGCCAGCACTCATGAGAGGGGAAACACAGATACGCAGTATTTT. It specifies CASTHERGNTDTQYF.